The 13 T cell receptor beta chains below all came from one sample that was sequenced in a study of blood T cell repertoires in COVID-19. Sequencing used immunoSEQ multiplex PCR; TCRdb keeps in-frame clones, though not all of them. Of about 120,000 clones in the sample, roughly 89% are singletons; the top ten hold approximately 2.3%. Sequences were obtained from peripheral blood. These receptors were taken from a woman aged 45-65 years with acute or convalescent COVID-19.

The V call is TRBV19, the J call TRBJ1-5; possibly TRBD1 for D (5 bases). Germline V gene data show CDR1 as LNHDA and CDR2 as SQIVND (reference sequence). There are 13 residues in the CDR3. Trimming pared 3 bases from V and 4 bases from J, leaving 7 bases between. CDR3 in amino acids: CASSIKGNQPQHF. The CDR3 DNA reads as TGTGCCAGTAGTATTAAGGGGAATCAGCCCCAGCATTTT.

This chain uses TRBV3-1 (or the pseudogene TRBV3-2) with TRBJ1-4; TRBD1 aligns across 8 bases. This CDR3 comprises 15 residues. Germline lookup yields CDR1 LGHDT and CDR2 YNNKEL (reference sequence). J was trimmed by 4 bases and V by 3 bases; bases with no gene match: 4. The CDR3 region is CASSHGTGHNEKLFF. CDR3 sequence (DNA): TGTGCCAGCAGCCATGGGACAGGCCATAATGAAAAACTGTTTTTT.

The rearrangement joins TRBV5-6 to TRBJ1-2; D gene uncertain. Germline V gene data show CDR1 as SGHDT and CDR2 as YYEEEE. The V end lost 0 bases, the J end lost 5 bases, and 11 bases lay between the germline ends. This CDR3 has 14 residues. CDR3 DNA sequence: TGTGCCAGCAGCTTGGCCCGCCCGCGATATGGCTACACCTTC. Amino acids: CASSLARPRYGYTF.

The V and J genes are TRBV6-4 and TRBJ1-2; TRBD1 aligns across 8 bases. Per germline, CDR1 MRHNA and CDR2 SNTAGT. Germline trimming cut 5 bases from V and 5 bases from J; bases unmatched to any gene: 13. This CDR3 has 16 residues. DNA for the CDR3: TGTGCCAGCAGTAGCCCCCCTCGGACAGGGAGGTATGGCTACACCTTC. Translation gives CASSSPPRTGRYGYTF.

V gene TRBV6-5 combines with J gene TRBJ2-7; 8 nucleotides agree with TRBD1. The CDR3 totals 15 residues. Germline loops: CDR1 MNHEY, CDR2 SVGAGI. V shed 6 bases and J 3 bases; nucleotides not matched to a gene: 10. CDR3 in amino acids: CASRPGTGGFYEQYF. Written as DNA, the CDR3 is TGTGCCAGCAGGCCCGGGACAGGTGGTTTCTACGAGCAGTACTTC.

The chain has TRBV5-5 and TRBJ1-1; D uncertain. Trimming cost V 0 bases and J 4 bases, with 13 bases left between them. The CDR3 covers 15 residues. From germline, CDR1 is SGHKS and CDR2 YYEKEE (reference sequence). This CDR3 reads CASSLDGLSGTEAFF. The CDR3, as DNA: TGTGCCAGCAGCTTGGACGGGTTAAGTGGCACTGAAGCTTTCTTT.

This rearrangement joins TRBV29-1 to TRBJ1-2; 9 bases agree with TRBD1. The germline V gene encodes CDR1 SQVTM and CDR2 ANQGSEA. Germline trimming cut 2 bases from V and 4 bases from J; bases unmatched to any gene: 20. This CDR3 comprises 19 residues. The CDR3 DNA is TGCAGCGTTGAATCTTACAGGGGGCGAAGTCCTCTCCGATTCTATGGCTACACCTTC. Its protein is CSVESYRGRSPLRFYGYTF.

This chain links TRBV19 with TRBJ1-6; 8 bases match TRBD1. V gave up 11 bases and J gave up 7 bases; unmatched junction bases: 10. CDR3 length: 14 amino acids. From germline, CDR1 is LNHDA and CDR2 SQIVND (reference sequence). The CDR3 sequence: CASSGQGLNSPLHF. CDR3 nucleotide sequence: TGTGCCTCCTCAGGACAGGGTCTCAATTCACCCCTCCACTTT.

Here the CDR3 DNA reads TGCGCCGGCTTAAGTCCGACCCGGGACAGCAAGTCCTACGAGCAGTACTTC. Its translation is CAGLSPTRDSKSYEQYF. The chain is built from TRBV10-1 and TRBJ2-7, with 7 positions matching TRBD1. The J segment lost 1 base and the V segment lost 11 bases, leaving 20 bases of the junction unmatched. In germline, CDR1 is WNHNN, CDR2 SYGVQD (reference sequence). This CDR3 region has 17 residues.

J is TRBJ1-2 and V is TRBV7-8; 7 bases line up with TRBD1. With V trimmed by 5 bases and J by 2 bases, 5 bases remained unmatched. CDR3 length equals 14 residues. Germline CDR1 and CDR2: SGHVS and FQNEAQ. Written as DNA, the CDR3 is TGTGCCAGCAGCCAGGGGGGAGGGAACTATGGCTACACCTTC. Its translation is CASSQGGGNYGYTF. Drawing the rest from reference TRBV7-8 and TRBJ1-2, the complete variable domain is GAGVSQSPRYKVAKRGQDVALRCDPISGHVSLFWYQQALGQGPEFLTYFQNEAQLDKSGLPSDRFFAERPEGSVSTLKIQRTQQEDSAVYLCASSQGGGNYGYTFGSGTRLTVV.

The V gene is TRBV5-1, the J gene TRBJ1-1, with a possible D match to TRBD1 (5 bases). Germline V gives CDR1 SGHRS, CDR2 YFSETQ. V lost 0 bases and J 3 bases, leaving 9 bases between the germline ends. CDR3 length equals 14 residues. CDR3 sequence reads: CASSLVVRDTEAFF. The DNA for the CDR3 is TGCGCCAGCAGCTTGGTAGTCAGGGACACTGAAGCTTTCTTT.

V and J are TRBV4-1 and TRBJ1-6; 10 bases line up with TRBD1. The germline gives CDR1 MGHRA, CDR2 YSYEKL. Unmatched junction bases numbered 4, after V lost 0 bases and J lost 5 bases. This CDR3 has 17 residues. Here the CDR3 DNA reads TGCGCCAGCAGCCAAGAAGGGGACAGGGGAAATAATTCACCCCTCCACTTT. It translates to CASSQEGDRGNNSPLHF.

This rearrangement joins TRBV24-1 to TRBJ2-2, with TRBD1 matching 9 bases. This CDR3 contains 16 residues. The germline V gene has CDR1 KGHDR and CDR2 SFDVKD. Trimming at V came to 4 bases and at J to 3 bases, leaving 5 bases not matched to a gene. Here the CDR3 reads CATSEYRGQDTGELFF. The CDR3 bases are TGTGCCACCAGTGAGTACAGGGGGCAGGACACCGGGGAGCTGTTTTTT.